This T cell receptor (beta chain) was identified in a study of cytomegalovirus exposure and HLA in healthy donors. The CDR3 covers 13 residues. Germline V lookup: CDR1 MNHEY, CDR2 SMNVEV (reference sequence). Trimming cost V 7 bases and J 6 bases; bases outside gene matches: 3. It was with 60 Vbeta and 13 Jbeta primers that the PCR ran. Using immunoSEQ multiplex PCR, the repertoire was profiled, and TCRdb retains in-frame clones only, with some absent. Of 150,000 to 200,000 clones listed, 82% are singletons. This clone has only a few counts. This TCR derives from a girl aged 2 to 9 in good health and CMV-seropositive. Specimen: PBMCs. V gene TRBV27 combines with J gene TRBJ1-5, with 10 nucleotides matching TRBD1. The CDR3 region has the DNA TGTGCCAGCAAGACAGGGGGCGGTCAGCCCCAGCATTTT. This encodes CASKTGGGQPQHF.